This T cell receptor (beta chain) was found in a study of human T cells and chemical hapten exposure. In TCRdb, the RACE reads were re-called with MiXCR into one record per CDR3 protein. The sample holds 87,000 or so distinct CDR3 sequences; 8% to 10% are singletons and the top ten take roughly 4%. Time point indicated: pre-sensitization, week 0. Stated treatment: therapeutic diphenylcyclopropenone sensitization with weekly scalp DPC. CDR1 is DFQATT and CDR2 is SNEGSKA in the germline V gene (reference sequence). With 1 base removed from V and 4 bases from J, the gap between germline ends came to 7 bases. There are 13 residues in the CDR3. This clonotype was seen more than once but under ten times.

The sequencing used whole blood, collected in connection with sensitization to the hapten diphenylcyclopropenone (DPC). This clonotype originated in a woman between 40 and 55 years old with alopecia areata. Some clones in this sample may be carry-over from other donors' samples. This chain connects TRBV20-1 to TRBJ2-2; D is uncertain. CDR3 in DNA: TGCAGTGCTAGAGCTTCTATCACCGGGGAGCTGTTTTTT. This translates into CSARASITGELFF.